A selection of T cell receptor beta chains follows, all from one sample in a study of CXCR3-negative and CXCR3-positive naive CD8 T cells. TCRdb re-called the 5' RACE reads and catalogs CDR3 proteins one per entry, DNA excluded. Reported are around 95,000 distinct CDR3 sequences; the ten largest clones contain less than 1.1%. The sequencing sample was made of naive CXCR3+ CD8+ T cells from blood. All receptors derive from a human donor in good health. Some clones in this sample may be carry-over from other donors' samples. The CDR3 runs from the conserved cysteine through the conserved F or W.

V	J	CDR3
TRBV12-3/TRBV12-4	TRBJ2-1	CASTIIRQKYNEQFF
TRBV14	TRBJ1-4	CASRAEGGGYEKLFF
TRBV12-5	TRBJ2-5	CASGTGYGGAQETQYF
TRBV7-3	TRBJ2-7	CASSPQTGTGVYEQYF
TRBV29-1	TRBJ1-4	CSVEGAEGDQIEKLLF
TRBV28	TRBJ2-7	CASSLSGLAGGPYEQYF
TRBV28	TRBJ2-7	CASSFRDLSYEQYF
TRBV5-6	TRBJ2-7	CASSSRVLSSYEQYF
TRBV2	TRBJ2-7	CASISELLSWEQYF
TRBV7-9	TRBJ1-6	CASSGGQGLSTLHF
TRBV7-2	TRBJ2-2	CASSLSVVVGGPRPGELFF
TRBV6-1	TRBJ2-3	CASTGRVRSTDTQYF